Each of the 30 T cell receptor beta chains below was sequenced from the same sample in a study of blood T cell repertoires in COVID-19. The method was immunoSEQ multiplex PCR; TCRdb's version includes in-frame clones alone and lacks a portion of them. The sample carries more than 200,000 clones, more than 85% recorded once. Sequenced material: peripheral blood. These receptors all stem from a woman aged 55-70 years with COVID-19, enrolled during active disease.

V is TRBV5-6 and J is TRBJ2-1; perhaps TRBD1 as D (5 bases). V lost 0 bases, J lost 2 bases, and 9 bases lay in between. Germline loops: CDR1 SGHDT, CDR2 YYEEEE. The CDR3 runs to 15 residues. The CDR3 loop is CASSLGQGTYNEQFF. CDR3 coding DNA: TGTGCCAGCAGCTTGGGGCAGGGAACCTACAATGAGCAGTTCTTC.

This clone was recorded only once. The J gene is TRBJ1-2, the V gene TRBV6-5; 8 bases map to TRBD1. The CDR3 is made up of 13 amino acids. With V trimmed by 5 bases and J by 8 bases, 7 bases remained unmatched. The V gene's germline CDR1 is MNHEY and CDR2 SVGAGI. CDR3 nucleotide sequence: TGTGCCAGCAGTAAGGGGGACAGGCTCGGCTACACCTTC. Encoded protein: CASSKGDRLGYTF.

The CDR3 bases are TGTGCCAGCAGCGTAGTTAGCGGGAGCTACAATGAGCAGTTCTTC. This gives the protein CASSVVSGSYNEQFF. The V call is TRBV9, the J call TRBJ2-1, with 9 positions matching TRBD2. Germline V CDR1 and CDR2: SGDLS, YYNGEE. With V trimmed by 0 bases and J by 3 bases, 1 base remained unmatched. The CDR3 spans 15 residues. The full variable domain, its missing parts supplied by reference TRBV9 and TRBJ2-1, is DSGVTQTPKHLITATGQRVTLRCSPRSGDLSVYWYQQSLDQGLQFLIQYYNGEERAKGNILERFSAQQFPDLHSELNLSSLELGDSALYFCASSVVSGSYNEQFFGPGTRLTVL.

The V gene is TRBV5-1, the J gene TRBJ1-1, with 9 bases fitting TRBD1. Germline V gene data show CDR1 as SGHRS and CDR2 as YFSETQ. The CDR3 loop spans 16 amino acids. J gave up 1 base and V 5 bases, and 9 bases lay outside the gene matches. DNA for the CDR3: TGCGCCAGCAGATGGGACAGGGCCCTTCGGAACACTGAAGCTTTCTTT. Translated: CASRWDRALRNTEAFF.

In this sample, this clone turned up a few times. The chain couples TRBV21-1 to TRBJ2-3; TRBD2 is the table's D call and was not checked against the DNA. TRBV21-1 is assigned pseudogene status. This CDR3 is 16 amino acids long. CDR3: CASSSKTSGRTDTQYF. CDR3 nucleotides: TGTGCCAGCAGCTCGAAGACTAGCGGGCGCACAGATACGCAGTATTTT.

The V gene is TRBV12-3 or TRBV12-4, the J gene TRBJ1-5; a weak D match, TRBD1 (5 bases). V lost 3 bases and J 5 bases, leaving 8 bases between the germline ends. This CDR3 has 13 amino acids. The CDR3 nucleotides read TGTGCCAGCAGTTTGTCAGGGTATCAGCCCCAGCATTTT. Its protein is CASSLSGYQPQHF.

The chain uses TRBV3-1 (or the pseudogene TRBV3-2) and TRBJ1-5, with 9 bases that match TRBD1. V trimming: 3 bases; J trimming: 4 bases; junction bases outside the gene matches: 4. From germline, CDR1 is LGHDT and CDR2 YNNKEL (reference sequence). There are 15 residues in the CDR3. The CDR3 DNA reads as TGTGCCAGCAGCCAGGACAGGGGACCTAATCAGCCCCAGCATTTT. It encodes CASSQDRGPNQPQHF.

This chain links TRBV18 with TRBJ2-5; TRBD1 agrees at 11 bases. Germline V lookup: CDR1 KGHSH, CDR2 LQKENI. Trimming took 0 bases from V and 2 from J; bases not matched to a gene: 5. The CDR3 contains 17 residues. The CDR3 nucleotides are TGTGCCAGCTCACCACCGATCGGGACAGGGGGACAAGAGACCCAGTACTTC. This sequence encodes CASSPPIGTGGQETQYF.

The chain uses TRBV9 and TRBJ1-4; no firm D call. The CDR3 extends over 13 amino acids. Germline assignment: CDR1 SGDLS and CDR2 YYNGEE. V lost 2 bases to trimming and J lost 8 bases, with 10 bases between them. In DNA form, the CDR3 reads TGTGCCAGCAGCGTCCAGCCGGGAGAAAAACTGTTTTTT. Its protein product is CASSVQPGEKLFF.

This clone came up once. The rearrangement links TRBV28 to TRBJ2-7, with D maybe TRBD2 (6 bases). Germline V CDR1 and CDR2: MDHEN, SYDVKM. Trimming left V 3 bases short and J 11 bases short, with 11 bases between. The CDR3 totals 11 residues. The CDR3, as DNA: TGTGCCAGCAGTTTGGAGGGAAGAAAGTACTTC. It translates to CASSLEGRKYF.

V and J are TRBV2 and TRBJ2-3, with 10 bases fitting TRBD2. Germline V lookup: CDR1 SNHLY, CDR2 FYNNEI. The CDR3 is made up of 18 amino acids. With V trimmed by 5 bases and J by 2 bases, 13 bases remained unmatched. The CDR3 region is CASSLGDGLADFTDTQYF. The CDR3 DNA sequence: TGTGCCAGCAGTCTGGGGGACGGACTAGCGGACTTCACAGATACGCAGTATTTT. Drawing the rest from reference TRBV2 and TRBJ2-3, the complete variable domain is EPEVTQTPSHQVTQMGQEVILRCVPISNHLYFYWYRQILGQKVEFLVSFYNNEISEKSEIFDDQFSVERPDGSNFTLKIRSTKLEDSAMYFCASSLGDGLADFTDTQYFGPGTRLTVL.

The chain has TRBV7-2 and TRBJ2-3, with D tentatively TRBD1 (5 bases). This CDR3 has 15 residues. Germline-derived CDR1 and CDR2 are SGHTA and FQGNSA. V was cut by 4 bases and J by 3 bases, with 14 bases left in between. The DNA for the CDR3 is TGTGCCAGCAGCTCCATGAGGACACATACAGATACGCAGTATTTT. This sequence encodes CASSSMRTHTDTQYF.

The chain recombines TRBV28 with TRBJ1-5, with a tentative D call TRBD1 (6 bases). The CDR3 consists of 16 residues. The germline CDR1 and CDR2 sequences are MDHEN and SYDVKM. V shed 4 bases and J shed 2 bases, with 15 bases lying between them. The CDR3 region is CASSSPTGTGNQPQHF. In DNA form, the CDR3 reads TGTGCCAGCAGTTCACCGACAGGAACTGGCAATCAGCCCCAGCATTTT.

The CDR3 DNA is TGTGCCAGCAGTGGCGGGACAGGACAATCCGGGCCCCAGCATTTT. It codes for CASSGGTGQSGPQHF. The rearrangement joins TRBV6-2 or TRBV6-3 to TRBJ1-5; 8 nucleotides agree with TRBD1. Germline CDR1 is MNHEY and CDR2 is SVGEGT. With V trimmed by 5 bases and J by 9 bases, 12 bases remained unmatched. This CDR3 comprises 15 residues.

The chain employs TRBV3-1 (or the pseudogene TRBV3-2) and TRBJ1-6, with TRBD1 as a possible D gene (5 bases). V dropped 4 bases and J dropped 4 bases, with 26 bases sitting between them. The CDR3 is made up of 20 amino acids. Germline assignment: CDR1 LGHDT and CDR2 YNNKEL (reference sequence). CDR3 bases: TGTGCCAGCAGCCGAAATATATTCCGGACAAGGGACTCTTATAATTCACCCCTCCACTTT. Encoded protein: CASSRNIFRTRDSYNSPLHF.

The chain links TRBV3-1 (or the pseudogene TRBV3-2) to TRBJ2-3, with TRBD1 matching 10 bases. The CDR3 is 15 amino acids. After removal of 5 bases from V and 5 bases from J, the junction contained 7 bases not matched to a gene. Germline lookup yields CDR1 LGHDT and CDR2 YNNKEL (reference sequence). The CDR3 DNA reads TGTGCCAGCAGCGCCACCCGGGACAGGGGAGATACGCAGTATTTT. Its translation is CASSATRDRGDTQYF.

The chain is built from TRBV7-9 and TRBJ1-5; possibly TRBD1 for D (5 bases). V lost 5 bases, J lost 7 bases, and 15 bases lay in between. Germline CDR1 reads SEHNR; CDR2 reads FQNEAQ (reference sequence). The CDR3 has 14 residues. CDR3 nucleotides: TGTGCCAGCAGCGCCCGCGGGGCGGAACAGCCCCAGCATTTT. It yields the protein CASSARGAEQPQHF.

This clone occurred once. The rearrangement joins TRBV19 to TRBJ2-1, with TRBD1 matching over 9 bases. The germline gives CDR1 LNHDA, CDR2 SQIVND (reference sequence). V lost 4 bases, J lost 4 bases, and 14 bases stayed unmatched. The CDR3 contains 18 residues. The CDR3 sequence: CASSTFRWRDRVYNEQFF. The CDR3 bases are TGTGCCAGTAGTACCTTCCGGTGGCGGGACAGGGTGTACAATGAGCAGTTCTTC.

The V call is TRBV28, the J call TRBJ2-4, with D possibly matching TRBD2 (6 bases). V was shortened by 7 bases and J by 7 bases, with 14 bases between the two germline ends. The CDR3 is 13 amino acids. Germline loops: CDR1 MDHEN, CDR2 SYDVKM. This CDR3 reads CASTNGGRNIQYF. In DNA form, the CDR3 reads TGTGCCAGCACTAATGGGGGGAGGAACATTCAGTACTTC. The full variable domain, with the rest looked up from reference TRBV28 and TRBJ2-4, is DVKVTQSSRYLVKRTGEKVFLECVQDMDHENMFWYRQDPGLGLRLIYFSYDVKMKEKGDIPEGYSVSREKKERFSLILESASTNQTSMYLCASTNGGRNIQYFGAGTRLSVL.

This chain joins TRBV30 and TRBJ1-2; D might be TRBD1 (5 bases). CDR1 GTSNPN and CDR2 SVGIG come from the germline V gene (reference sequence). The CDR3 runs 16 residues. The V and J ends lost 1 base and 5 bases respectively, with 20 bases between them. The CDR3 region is CAWSARRQMGGYGYTF. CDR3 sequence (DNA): TGTGCCTGGAGTGCTCGGCGGCAAATGGGGGGATATGGCTACACCTTC.

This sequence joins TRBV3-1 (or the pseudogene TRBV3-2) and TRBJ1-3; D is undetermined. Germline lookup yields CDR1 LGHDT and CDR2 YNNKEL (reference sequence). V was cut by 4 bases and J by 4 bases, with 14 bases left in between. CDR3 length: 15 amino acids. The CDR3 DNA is TGTGCCAGCAGCCGAGGCGGCGGGCCCGGAAACACCATATATTTT. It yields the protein CASSRGGGPGNTIYF.

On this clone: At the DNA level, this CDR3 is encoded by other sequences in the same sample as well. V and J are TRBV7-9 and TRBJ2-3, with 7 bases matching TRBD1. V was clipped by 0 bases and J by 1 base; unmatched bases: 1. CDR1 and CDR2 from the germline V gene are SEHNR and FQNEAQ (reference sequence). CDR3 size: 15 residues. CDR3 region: CASSLAGTGTDTQYF. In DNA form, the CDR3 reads TGTGCCAGCAGCTTAGCGGGGACAGGCACAGATACGCAGTATTTT.

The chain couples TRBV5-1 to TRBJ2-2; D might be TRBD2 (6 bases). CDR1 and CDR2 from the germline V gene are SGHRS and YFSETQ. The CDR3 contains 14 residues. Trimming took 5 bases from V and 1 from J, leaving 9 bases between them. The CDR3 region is CASRGGLNTGELFF. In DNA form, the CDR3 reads TGCGCCAGCAGGGGGGGTTTGAACACCGGGGAGCTGTTTTTT. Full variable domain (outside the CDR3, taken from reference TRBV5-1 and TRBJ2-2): KAGVTQTPRYLIKTRGQQVTLSCSPISGHRSVSWYQQTPGQGLQFLFEYFSETQRNKGNFPGRFSGRQFSNSRSEMNVSTLELGDSALYLCASRGGLNTGELFFGEGSRLTVL.

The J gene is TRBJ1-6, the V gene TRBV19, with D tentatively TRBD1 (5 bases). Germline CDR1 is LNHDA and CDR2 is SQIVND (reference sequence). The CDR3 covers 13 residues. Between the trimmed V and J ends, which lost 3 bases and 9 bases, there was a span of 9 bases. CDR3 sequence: CASSIGGGSPLHF. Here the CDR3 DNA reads TGTGCCAGTAGTATCGGGGGTGGTTCACCCCTCCACTTT.

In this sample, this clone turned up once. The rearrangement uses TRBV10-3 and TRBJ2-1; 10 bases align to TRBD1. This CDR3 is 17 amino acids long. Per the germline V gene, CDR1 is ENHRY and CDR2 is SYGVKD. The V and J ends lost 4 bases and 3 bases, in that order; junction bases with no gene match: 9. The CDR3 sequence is CAISGSGGDRGYNEQFF. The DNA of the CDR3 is TGTGCCATCAGTGGTAGTGGTGGGGACAGGGGCTACAATGAGCAGTTCTTC.

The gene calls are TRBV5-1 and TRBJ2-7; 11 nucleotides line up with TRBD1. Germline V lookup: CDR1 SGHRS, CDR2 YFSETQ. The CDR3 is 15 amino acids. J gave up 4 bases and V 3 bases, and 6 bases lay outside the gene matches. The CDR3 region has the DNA TGCGCCAGCAGCTCACCGGGACAGGGGGGGTACGAGCAGTACTTC. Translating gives CASSSPGQGGYEQYF.

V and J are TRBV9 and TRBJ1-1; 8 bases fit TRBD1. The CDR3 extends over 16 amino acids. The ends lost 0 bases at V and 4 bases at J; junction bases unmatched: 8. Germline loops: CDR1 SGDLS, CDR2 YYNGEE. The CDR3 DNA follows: TGTGCCAGCAGCGTAGAGGGGCAGGGGGCTGTCACTGAAGCTTTCTTT. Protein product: CASSVEGQGAVTEAFF.

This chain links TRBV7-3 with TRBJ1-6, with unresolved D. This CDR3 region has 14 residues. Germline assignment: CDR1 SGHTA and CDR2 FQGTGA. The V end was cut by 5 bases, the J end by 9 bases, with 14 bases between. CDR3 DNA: TGTGCCAGCAGCACCGCTAACGCGGGTTCACCCCTCCACTTT. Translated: CASSTANAGSPLHF.

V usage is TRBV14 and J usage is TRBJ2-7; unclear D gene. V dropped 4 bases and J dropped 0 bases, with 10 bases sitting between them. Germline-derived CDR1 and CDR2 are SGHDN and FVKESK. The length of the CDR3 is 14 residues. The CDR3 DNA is TGTGCCAGCAGCCTACAGTTGAGCTCCTACGAGCAGTACTTC. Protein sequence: CASSLQLSSYEQYF.

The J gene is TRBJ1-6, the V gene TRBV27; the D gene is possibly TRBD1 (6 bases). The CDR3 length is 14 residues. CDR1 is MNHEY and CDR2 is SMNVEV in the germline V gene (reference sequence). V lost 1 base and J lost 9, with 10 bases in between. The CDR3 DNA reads TGTGCCAGCAGTTTATACAGGGTCGGTTCACCCCTCCACTTT. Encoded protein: CASSLYRVGSPLHF.